One sample yielded the 23 T cell receptor beta chains listed below, sequenced in a study of shared clonotypes between healthy human individuals. Produced via immunoSEQ multiplex PCR; TCRdb's table is partial and in-frame only. The table lists millions of clones, 85% to 95% of them singletons. Sequencing was done on a sample of naive CD4+ T cells from PBMCs. Documented subset: CD45RA+ positively selected. The receptor set was obtained from a man aged 18-30 years in good health. Some clones in this sample may be carry-over from other donors' samples.

The V call is TRBV10-3, the J call TRBJ2-2; D possibly uses TRBD1 or TRBD2 (5 bases each). CDR1 ENHRY and CDR2 SYGVKD come from the germline V gene. V was clipped by 5 bases and J by 1 base, with 8 bases between them. The length of the CDR3 is 14 residues. CDR3 bases: TGTGCCATCAGTCGGGACCAGAACACCGGGGAGCTGTTTTTT. It encodes CAISRDQNTGELFF.

This chain uses TRBV7-9 with TRBJ2-1; 7 bases fit TRBD2. Germline CDR1 SEHNR, CDR2 FQNEAQ (reference sequence). The CDR3 contains 16 residues. Germline trimming cut 5 bases from V and 5 bases from J; bases unmatched to any gene: 12. The chain's CDR3 is CASSPLGREIHNEQFF. The CDR3 coding sequence is TGTGCCAGCAGCCCTCTGGGGCGGGAGATCCACAATGAGCAGTTCTTC.

J is TRBJ1-2 and V is TRBV2, with 9 bases lining up with TRBD1. The CDR3 runs 13 residues. Germline-derived CDR1 and CDR2 are SNHLY and FYNNEI. The V and J ends lost 4 bases and 8 bases, in that order; junction bases with no gene match: 5. In nucleotides, the CDR3 is TGTGCCAGCAGTGGAGGGACAGGGCTAGGCTACACCTTC. Its translation is CASSGGTGLGYTF.

The J gene is TRBJ1-2, the V gene TRBV5-1; D not resolved. CDR1 SGHRS and CDR2 YFSETQ come from the germline V gene. The CDR3 runs 15 residues. Trimming removed 5 bases from V and 3 bases from J, with 17 bases in between. This chain's CDR3 is CASSKSRVEDYGYTF. The CDR3 bases are TGCGCCAGCAGTAAATCACGGGTGGAGGACTATGGCTACACCTTC.

The chain joins TRBV7-2 to TRBJ2-1; D might be TRBD1 (9 bases). Germline V CDR1 and CDR2: SGHTA, FQGNSA. The CDR3 spans 19 residues. V was shortened by 6 bases and J by 9 bases, with 33 bases between the two germline ends. In nucleotides, the CDR3 is TGTGCCAGCAGGGGGTTGGGGACAGGGTTGTCGGCGGGAGGATTTGAGCAGTTCTTC. Its protein product is CASRGLGTGLSAGGFEQFF. Full variable domain (missing parts from reference TRBV7-2 and TRBJ2-1): GAGVSQSPSNKVTEKGKDVELRCDPISGHTALYWYRQSLGQGLEFLIYFQGNSAPDKSGLPSDRFSAERTGGSVSTLTIQRTQQEDSAVYLCASRGLGTGLSAGGFEQFFGPGTRLTVL.

This sequence joins TRBV5-1 and TRBJ1-1, with D uncertain. V was cut by 3 bases and J by 1 base, with 13 bases left in between. Germline CDR1 and CDR2: SGHRS and YFSETQ. The CDR3 loop spans 15 amino acids. The chain's CDR3 is CASSSAGVENTEAFF. The CDR3 coding sequence is TGCGCCAGCAGCTCGGCGGGCGTCGAGAACACTGAAGCTTTCTTT.

The chain joins TRBV9 to TRBJ2-1; perhaps TRBD2 as D (6 bases). This CDR3 has 15 amino acids. Between the trimmed V and J ends, which lost 0 bases and 2 bases, there was a span of 9 bases. The germline V gene encodes CDR1 SGDLS and CDR2 YYNGEE. This CDR3 reads CASSVDLATYNEQFF. The CDR3 DNA reads as TGTGCCAGCAGCGTAGACCTAGCGACCTACAATGAGCAGTTCTTC.

The chain recombines TRBV9 with TRBJ2-6; either TRBD1 or TRBD2 may supply D (5 bases each). CDR3 length: 16 amino acids. With 0 bases removed from V and 0 bases from J, the gap between germline ends came to 7 bases. Per germline, CDR1 SGDLS and CDR2 YYNGEE. The CDR3: CASSVGGYSGANVLTF. In DNA, the CDR3 is TGTGCCAGCAGCGTAGGGGGGTACTCTGGGGCCAACGTCCTGACTTTC.

This clone has only one observation. The chain combines TRBV28 with TRBJ1-5, with 7 bases fitting TRBD1. From germline, CDR1 is MDHEN and CDR2 SYDVKM. Trimming took 2 bases from V and 6 from J; bases not matched to a gene: 4. This CDR3 contains 14 residues. CDR3 coding DNA: TGTGCCAGCAGTTTAAACAGGGGAAGTCAGCCCCAGCATTTT. This codes for CASSLNRGSQPQHF.

The rearrangement joins TRBV2 to TRBJ2-7, with TRBD2 as a possible D gene (5 bases). This CDR3 is 15 amino acids long. Trimming shortened V by 2 bases and J by 3 bases, and 14 bases separated the two germline ends. Germline V gene data show CDR1 as SNHLY and CDR2 as FYNNEI. The CDR3: CASSERASPGYEQYF. In nucleotides, the CDR3 is TGTGCCAGCAGTGAACGGGCTAGCCCCGGCTACGAGCAGTACTTC.

This chain uses TRBV13 with TRBJ1-4; TRBD1 aligns across 8 bases. This CDR3 has 15 residues. CDR1 PRHDT and CDR2 FYEKMQ come from the germline V gene (reference sequence). The V segment lost 5 bases and the J segment 7 bases; nucleotides outside the gene matches: 9. The CDR3 DNA follows: TGTGCCAGCAGCGGAACAGGGGGAGGTGGTGAAAAACTGTTTTTT. Protein product: CASSGTGGGGEKLFF.

The V call is TRBV5-6, the J call TRBJ2-7, with 9 bases identical to TRBD2. The germline V gene encodes CDR1 SGHDT and CDR2 YYEEEE. The CDR3 totals 11 residues. The CDR3: CASSLAPGLAV. CDR3 nucleotides: TGTGCCAGCAGCTTGGCCCCGGGACTAGCTGTC.

The V gene is TRBV28, the J gene TRBJ1-2; no clear D. The germline CDR1 and CDR2 sequences are MDHEN and SYDVKM. The CDR3 runs 15 residues. V was cut by 6 bases and J by 3 bases, with 17 bases left in between. CDR3 coding DNA: TGTGCCAGCAGCCTCTTGGAGCCGGGAGACTATGGCTACACCTTC. It translates to CASSLLEPGDYGYTF.

This clone came up once. The chain couples TRBV9 to TRBJ2-3; D is possibly TRBD1 (6 bases). From germline, CDR1 is SGDLS and CDR2 YYNGEE. The V and J ends lost 4 bases and 0 bases respectively, with 12 bases between them. CDR3 length: 15 residues. The CDR3 here is CASSPRGGSTDTQYF. The DNA for the CDR3 is TGTGCCAGCAGCCCACGAGGGGGAAGCACAGATACGCAGTATTTT.

Note on this clone: At the DNA level, this CDR3 is encoded by other sequences in the same sample as well. The V and J genes are TRBV6-6 and TRBJ2-3; unclear D gene. V was clipped by 6 bases and J by 1 base, with 8 bases between them. CDR1 is MNHNY, CDR2 SVGAGI, per germline (reference sequence). The CDR3 sequence is 13 residues long. CDR3 DNA sequence: TGTGCCAGCAGCCAGCCGGGCACAGATACGCAGTATTTT. Residues: CASSQPGTDTQYF.

The gene calls are TRBV5-1 and TRBJ1-1; the D gene is possibly TRBD1 (6 bases). Per germline, CDR1 SGHRS and CDR2 YFSETQ. CDR3 size: 15 residues. Trimming shortened V by 2 bases and J by 4 bases, and 15 bases separated the two germline ends. As DNA, the CDR3 is TGCGCCAGCAGCTTACAACAGGGTGGGGGCACTGAAGCTTTCTTT. Translation gives CASSLQQGGGTEAFF.

V and J are TRBV7-9 and TRBJ1-3; tentatively, D is TRBD1 (6 bases). The CDR3 length is 15 residues. Germline-derived CDR1 and CDR2 are SEHNR and FQNEAQ (reference sequence). Deletions cut 1 base from V and 4 bases from J, with 11 bases between. CDR3 loop: CASSLGTGTGNTIYF. The CDR3 region has the DNA TGTGCCAGCAGCTTAGGTACAGGGACGGGAAACACCATATATTTT. Full variable domain (rest looked up from reference TRBV7-9 and TRBJ1-3): DTGVSQNPRHKITKRGQNVTFRCDPISEHNRLYWYRQTLGQGPEFLTYFQNEAQLEKSRLLSDRFSAERPKGSFSTLEIQRTEQGDSAMYLCASSLGTGTGNTIYFGEGSWLTVV.

In the case of this clone: The junction and the germline gene differ at one end; a read error may be behind it. The chain carries TRBV19 and TRBJ1-2, with 7 positions matching TRBD1. Germline CDR1 LNHDA, CDR2 SQIVND (reference sequence). This CDR3 is 13 amino acids long. DNA for the CDR3: TGCACTCCCACCCTAGGGGGCGGCTATGGCTACACCTTC. Amino acid sequence: CTPTLGGGYGYTF. Based on the CDR3 plus reference TRBV19 and TRBJ1-2, the full variable domain is DGGITQSPKYLFRKEGQNVTLSCEQNLNHDAMYWYRQDPGQGLRLIYYSQIVNDFQKGDIAEGYSVSREKKESFPLTVTSAQKNPTAFYLCTPTLGGGYGYTFGSGTRLTVV.

In DNA form, the CDR3 reads TGTGCCAGCTCACCACCGGCCGGGCATCCTAGCACAGATACGCAGTATTTT. Its translation: CASSPPAGHPSTDTQYF. This chain connects TRBV18 to TRBJ2-3; unclear D gene. V was cut by 0 bases and J by 0 bases, with 13 bases left in between. Germline V CDR1 and CDR2: KGHSH, LQKENI. The CDR3 runs to 17 residues.

The table lists this clone with a count of one. The rearrangement uses TRBV27 and TRBJ2-2, with a possible D match to TRBD2 (5 bases). The CDR3 contains 17 residues. Germline CDR1 and CDR2: MNHEY and SMNVEV (reference sequence). V lost 2 bases to trimming and J lost 0 bases, with 13 bases between them. The CDR3 region is CASSLLRSGTNTGELFF. The CDR3 coding sequence is TGTGCCAGCAGTTTACTGAGGAGCGGTACGAACACCGGGGAGCTGTTTTTT.

As for this clone: The sample holds other DNA sequences that translate to the same CDR3. The chain carries TRBV10-3 and TRBJ2-1; D uncertain. Germline V lookup: CDR1 ENHRY, CDR2 SYGVKD. V lost 0 bases and J 4 bases, leaving 4 bases between the germline ends. The CDR3 sequence is 13 residues long. The CDR3 loop reads CAISESGYNEQFF. The CDR3 nucleotides are TGTGCCATCAGTGAGTCCGGATACAATGAGCAGTTCTTC.

The chain combines TRBV28 with TRBJ2-1; TRBD2 matches at 8 bases. There are 15 residues in the CDR3. Looked up from germline, CDR1 is MDHEN and CDR2 is SYDVKM. V was clipped by 5 bases and J by 2 bases; unmatched bases: 5. CDR3: CASSSGRGAYNEQFF. CDR3 nucleotides: TGTGCCAGCAGTAGCGGGAGAGGCGCCTACAATGAGCAGTTCTTC.

This clone was seen once. The V gene is TRBV11-2, the J gene TRBJ1-2; D is undetermined. The germline CDR1 and CDR2 sequences are SGHAT and FQNNGV. There are 12 residues in the CDR3. Trimming took off 0 bases at V and 8 bases at J, with 7 bases between the two ends. CDR3 DNA sequence: TGTGCCAGCAGCTTAGAGTTTGGAGGCTACACCTTC. Translated, it gives CASSLEFGGYTF. The full variable domain, completed using reference TRBV11-2 and TRBJ1-2, is EAGVAQSPRYKIIEKRQSVAFWCNPISGHATLYWYQQILGQGPKLLIQFQNNGVVDDSQLPKDRFSAERLKGVDSTLKIQPAKLEDSAVYLCASSLEFGGYTFGSGTRLTVV.